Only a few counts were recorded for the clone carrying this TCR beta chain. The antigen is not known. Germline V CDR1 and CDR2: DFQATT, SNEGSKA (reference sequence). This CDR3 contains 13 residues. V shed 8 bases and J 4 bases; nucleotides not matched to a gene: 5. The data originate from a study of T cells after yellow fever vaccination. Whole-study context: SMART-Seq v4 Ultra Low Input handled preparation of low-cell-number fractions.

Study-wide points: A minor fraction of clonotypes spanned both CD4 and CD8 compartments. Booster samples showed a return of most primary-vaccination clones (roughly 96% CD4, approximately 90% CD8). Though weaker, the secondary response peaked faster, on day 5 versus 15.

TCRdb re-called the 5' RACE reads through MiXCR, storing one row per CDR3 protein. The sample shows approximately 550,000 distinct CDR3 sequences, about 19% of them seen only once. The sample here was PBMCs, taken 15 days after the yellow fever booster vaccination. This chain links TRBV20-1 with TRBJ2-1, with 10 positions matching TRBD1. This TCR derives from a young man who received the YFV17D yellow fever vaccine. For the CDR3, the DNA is TGCAGTCGCCCGGGACAGGGGTACAATGAGCAGTTCTTC. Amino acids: CSRPGQGYNEQFF.